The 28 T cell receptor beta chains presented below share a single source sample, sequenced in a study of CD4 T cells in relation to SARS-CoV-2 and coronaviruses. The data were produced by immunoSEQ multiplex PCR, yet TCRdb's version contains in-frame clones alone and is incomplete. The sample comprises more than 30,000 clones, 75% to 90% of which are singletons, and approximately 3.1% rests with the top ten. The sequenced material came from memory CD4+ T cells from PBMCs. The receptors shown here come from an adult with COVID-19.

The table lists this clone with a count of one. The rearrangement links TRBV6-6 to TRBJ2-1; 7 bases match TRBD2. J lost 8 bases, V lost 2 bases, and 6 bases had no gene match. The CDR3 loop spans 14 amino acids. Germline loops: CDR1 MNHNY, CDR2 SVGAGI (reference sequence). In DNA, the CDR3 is TGTGCCAGCAGTTACCGATCTGGACTAGATGAGCAGTTCTTC. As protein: CASSYRSGLDEQFF.

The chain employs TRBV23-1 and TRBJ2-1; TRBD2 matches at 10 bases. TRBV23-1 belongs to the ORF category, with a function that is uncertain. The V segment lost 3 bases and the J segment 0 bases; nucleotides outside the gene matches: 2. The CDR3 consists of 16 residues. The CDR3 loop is CASSQPSGSSYNEQFF. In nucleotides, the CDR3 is TGCGCCAGCAGTCAGCCTAGCGGGAGCTCCTACAATGAGCAGTTCTTC.

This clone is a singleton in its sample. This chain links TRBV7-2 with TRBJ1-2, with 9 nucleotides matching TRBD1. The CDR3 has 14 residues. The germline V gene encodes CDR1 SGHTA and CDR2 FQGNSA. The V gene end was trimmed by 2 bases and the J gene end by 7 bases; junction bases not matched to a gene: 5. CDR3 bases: TGTGCCAGCAGCTTACGGACAGGGGAAGGTGGCTACACCTTC. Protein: CASSLRTGEGGYTF.

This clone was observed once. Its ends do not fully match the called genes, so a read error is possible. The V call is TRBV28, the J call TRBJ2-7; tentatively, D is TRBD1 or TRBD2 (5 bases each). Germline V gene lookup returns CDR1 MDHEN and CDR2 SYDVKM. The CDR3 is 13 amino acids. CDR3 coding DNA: TGTGCCAGCAGTTTAGGACGGGACGCAGGTGTCGACTTC. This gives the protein CASSLGRDAGVDF.

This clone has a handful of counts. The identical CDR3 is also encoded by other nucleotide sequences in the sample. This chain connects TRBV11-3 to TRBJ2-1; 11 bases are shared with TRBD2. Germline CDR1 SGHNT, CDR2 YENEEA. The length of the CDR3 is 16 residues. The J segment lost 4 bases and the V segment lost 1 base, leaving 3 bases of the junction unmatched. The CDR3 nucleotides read TGTGCCAGCAGCTTAGGGACTAGCGGGCGTTACAATGAGCAGTTCTTC. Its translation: CASSLGTSGRYNEQFF.

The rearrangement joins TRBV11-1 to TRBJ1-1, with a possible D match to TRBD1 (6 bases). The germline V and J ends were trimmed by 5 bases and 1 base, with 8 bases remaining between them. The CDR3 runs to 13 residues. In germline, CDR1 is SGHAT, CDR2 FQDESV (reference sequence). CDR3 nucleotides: TGTGCCAGCAGCAGGGGACAGAACACTGAAGCTTTCTTT. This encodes CASSRGQNTEAFF.

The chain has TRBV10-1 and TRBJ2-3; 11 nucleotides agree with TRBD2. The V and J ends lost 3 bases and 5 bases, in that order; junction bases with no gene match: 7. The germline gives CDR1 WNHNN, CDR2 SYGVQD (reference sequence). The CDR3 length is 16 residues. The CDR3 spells CASSDHTSGRRDTQYF. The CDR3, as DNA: TGCGCCAGCAGTGATCATACTAGCGGGAGAAGAGATACGCAGTATTTT.

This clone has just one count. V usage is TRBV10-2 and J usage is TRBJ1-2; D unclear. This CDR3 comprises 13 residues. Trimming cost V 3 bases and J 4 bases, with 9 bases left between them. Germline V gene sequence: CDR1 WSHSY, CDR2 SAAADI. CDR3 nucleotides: TGCGCCAGCAGTGAACGGCCACTCTATGGCTACACCTTC. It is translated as CASSERPLYGYTF.

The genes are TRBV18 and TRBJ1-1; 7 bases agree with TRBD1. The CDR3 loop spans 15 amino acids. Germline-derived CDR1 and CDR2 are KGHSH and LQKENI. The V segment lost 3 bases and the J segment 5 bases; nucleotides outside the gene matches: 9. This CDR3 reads CASSPGQVLITEAFF. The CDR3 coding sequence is TGTGCCAGCTCACCCGGACAGGTGCTGATAACTGAAGCTTTCTTT.

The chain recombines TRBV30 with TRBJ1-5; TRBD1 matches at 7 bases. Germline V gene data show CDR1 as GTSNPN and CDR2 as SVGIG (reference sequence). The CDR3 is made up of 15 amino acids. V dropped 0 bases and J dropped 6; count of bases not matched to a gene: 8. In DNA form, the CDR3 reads TGTGCCTGGAGTGTCAGCGGAGGGGGCCGTCAGCCCCAGCATTTT. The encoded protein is CAWSVSGGGRQPQHF.

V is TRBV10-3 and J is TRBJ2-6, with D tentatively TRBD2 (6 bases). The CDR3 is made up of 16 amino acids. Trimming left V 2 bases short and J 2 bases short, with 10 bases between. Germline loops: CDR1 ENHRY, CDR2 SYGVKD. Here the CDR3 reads CAISEPGGAGANVLTF. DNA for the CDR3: TGTGCCATCAGTGAGCCCGGGGGAGCTGGGGCCAACGTCCTGACTTTC.

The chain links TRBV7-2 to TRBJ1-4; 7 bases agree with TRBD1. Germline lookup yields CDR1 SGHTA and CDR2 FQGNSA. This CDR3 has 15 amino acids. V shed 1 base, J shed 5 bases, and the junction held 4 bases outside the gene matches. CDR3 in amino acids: CASSLGPGGNEKLFF. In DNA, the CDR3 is TGTGCCAGCAGCTTAGGACCAGGGGGAAATGAAAAACTGTTTTTT.

DNA for the CDR3: TGTGCCAGCAGTTGGGGGACAGATAGCAATCAGCCCCAGCATTTT. This encodes CASSWGTDSNQPQHF. This chain links TRBV6-2 or TRBV6-3 with TRBJ1-5, with TRBD1 identical over 7 bases. Germline loops: CDR1 MNHEY, CDR2 SVGEGT. Trimming took 4 bases from V and 0 from J; bases not matched to a gene: 3. The CDR3 spans 15 residues.

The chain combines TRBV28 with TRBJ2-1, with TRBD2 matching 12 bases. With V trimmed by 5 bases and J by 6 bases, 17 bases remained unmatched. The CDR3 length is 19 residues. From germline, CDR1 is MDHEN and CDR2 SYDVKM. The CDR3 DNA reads TGTGCCAGCAGTATCCGACAGGGCCGGACTAGCGGGAACTTCAATGAGCAGTTCTTC. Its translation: CASSIRQGRTSGNFNEQFF.

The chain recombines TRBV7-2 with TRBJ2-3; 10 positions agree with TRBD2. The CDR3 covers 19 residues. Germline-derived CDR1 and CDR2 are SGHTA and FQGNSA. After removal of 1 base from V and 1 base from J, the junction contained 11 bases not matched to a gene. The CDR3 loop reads CASSLGWGTSVLGTDTQYF. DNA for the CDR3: TGTGCCAGCAGCTTAGGGTGGGGGACTAGCGTTTTAGGCACAGATACGCAGTATTTT. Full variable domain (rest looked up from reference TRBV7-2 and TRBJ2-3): GAGVSQSPSNKVTEKGKDVELRCDPISGHTALYWYRQSLGQGLEFLIYFQGNSAPDKSGLPSDRFSAERTGGSVSTLTIQRTQQEDSAVYLCASSLGWGTSVLGTDTQYFGPGTRLTVL.

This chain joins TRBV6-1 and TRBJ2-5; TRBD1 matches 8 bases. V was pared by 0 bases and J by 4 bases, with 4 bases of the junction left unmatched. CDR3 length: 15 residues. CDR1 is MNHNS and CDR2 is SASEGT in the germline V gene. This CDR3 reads CASSEAYDRGETQYF. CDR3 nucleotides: TGTGCCAGCAGTGAAGCTTACGACAGGGGAGAGACCCAGTACTTC.

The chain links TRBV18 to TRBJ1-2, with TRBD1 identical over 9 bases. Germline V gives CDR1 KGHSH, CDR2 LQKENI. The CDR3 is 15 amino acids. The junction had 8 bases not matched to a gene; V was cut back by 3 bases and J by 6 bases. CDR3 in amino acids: CASSPGRDRVNGYTF. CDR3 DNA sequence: TGTGCCAGCTCACCCGGCCGGGACAGGGTTAATGGCTACACCTTC.

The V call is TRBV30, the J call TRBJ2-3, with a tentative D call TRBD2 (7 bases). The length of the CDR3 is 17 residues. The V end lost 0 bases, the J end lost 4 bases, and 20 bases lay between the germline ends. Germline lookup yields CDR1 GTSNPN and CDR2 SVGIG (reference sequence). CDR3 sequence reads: CAWSVGGAPIIPDTQYF. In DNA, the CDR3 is TGTGCCTGGAGTGTAGGGGGGGCGCCAATCATTCCAGATACGCAGTATTTT.

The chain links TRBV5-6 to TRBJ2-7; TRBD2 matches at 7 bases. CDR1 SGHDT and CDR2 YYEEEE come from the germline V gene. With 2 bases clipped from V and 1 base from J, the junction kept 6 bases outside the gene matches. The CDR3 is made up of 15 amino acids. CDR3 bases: TGTGCCAGCAGCTTCGCGGGAGCACCTTCCTACGAGCAGTACTTC. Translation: CASSFAGAPSYEQYF.

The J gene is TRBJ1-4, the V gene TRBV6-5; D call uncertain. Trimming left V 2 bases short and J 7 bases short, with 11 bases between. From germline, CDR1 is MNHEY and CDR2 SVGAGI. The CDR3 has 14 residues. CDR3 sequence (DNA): TGTGCCAGCAGTTACCGGGGAAACAGTGAAAAACTGTTTTTT. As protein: CASSYRGNSEKLFF.

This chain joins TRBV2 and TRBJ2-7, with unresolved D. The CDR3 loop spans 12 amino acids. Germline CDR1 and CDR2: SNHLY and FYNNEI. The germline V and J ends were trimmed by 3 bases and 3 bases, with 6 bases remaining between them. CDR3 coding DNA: TGTGCCAGCAGTGACAGGAGCTACGAGCAGTACTTC. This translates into CASSDRSYEQYF.

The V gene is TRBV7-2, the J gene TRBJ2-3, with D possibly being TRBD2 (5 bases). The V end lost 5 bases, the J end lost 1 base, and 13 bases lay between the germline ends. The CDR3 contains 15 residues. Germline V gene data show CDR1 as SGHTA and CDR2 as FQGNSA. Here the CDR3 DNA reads TGTGCCAGCAGCCCAGAGGGCAGACGCACAGATACGCAGTATTTT. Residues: CASSPEGRRTDTQYF.

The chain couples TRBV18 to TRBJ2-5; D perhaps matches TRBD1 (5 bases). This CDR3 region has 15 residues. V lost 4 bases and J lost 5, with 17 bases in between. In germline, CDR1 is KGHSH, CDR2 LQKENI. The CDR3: CASSLDQGARETQYF. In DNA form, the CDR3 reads TGTGCCAGCTCACTGGACCAGGGCGCGAGGGAGACCCAGTACTTC.

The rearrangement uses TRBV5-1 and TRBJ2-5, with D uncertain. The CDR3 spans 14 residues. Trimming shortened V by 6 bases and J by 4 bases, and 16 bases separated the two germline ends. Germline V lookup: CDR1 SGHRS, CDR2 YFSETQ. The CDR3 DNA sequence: TGCGCCAGCACCCTTGCAGTCGGTTCAGAGACCCAGTACTTC. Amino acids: CASTLAVGSETQYF.

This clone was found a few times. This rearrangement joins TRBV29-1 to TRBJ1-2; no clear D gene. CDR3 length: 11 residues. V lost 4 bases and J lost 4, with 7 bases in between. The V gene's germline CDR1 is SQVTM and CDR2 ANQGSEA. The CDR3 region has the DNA TGCAGCGTTGCCGATTCCTATGGCTACACCTTC. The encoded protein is CSVADSYGYTF. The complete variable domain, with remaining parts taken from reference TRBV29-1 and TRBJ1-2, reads SAVISQKPSRDICQRGTSLTIQCQVDSQVTMMFWYRQQPGQSLTLIATANQGSEATYESGFVIDKFPISRPNLTFSTLTVSNMSPEDSSIYLCSVADSYGYTFGSGTRLTVV.

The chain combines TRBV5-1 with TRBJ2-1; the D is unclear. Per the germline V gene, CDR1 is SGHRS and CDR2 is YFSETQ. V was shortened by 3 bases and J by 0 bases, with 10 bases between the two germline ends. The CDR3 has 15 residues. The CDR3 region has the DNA TGCGCCAGCAGCTCACTAACGAGCTCCTACAATGAGCAGTTCTTC. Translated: CASSSLTSSYNEQFF.

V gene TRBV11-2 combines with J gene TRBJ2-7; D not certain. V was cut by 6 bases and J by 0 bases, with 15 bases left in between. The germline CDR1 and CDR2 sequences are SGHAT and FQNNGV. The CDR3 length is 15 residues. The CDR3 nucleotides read TGTGCCAGCAGACCCATAAAACGGAGCTCCTACGAGCAGTACTTC. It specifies CASRPIKRSSYEQYF.

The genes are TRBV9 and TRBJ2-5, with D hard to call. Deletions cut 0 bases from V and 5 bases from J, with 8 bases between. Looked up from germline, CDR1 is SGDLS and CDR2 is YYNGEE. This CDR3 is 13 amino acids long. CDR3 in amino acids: CASSVEVWETQYF. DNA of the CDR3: TGTGCCAGCAGCGTAGAAGTGTGGGAGACCCAGTACTTC.